The clone carrying this T cell receptor beta chain came up a few times. Its cognate antigen is unknown. This sample was included in a study of T cells in Graves' hyperthyroidism and ophthalmopathy. Study overall: Peripheral blood samples were taken at initial diagnosis, prior to any treatment. Study-wide findings and caveats: The model forecast ophthalmopathy, anticipating it by a median roughly 6.3 months before onset.

CDR1 and CDR2 (germline): SQVTM, ANQGSEA. The V gene lost 4 bases and the J gene lost 5 bases, with 8 bases spanning the gap. This CDR3 has 11 residues. Researchers amplified the TCR beta CDR3 regions from RNA transcripts. First-round RT-PCR with HTBI primers amplified the TCR CDR3 region. TCRdb ran MiXCR on the multiplex PCR reads and lists one entry per CDR3 protein. The repertoire holds some 350,000 distinct CDR3 sequences, with just under 25% as singletons. Stability of Graves' hyperthyroidism was defined as absent ophthalmopathy progression within 18 months. Using around 10 ml of fresh peripheral blood, PBMCs were prepared.

The gene calls are TRBV29-1 and TRBJ1-1; no clear D. The sample consisted of blood. The TCR sequence derives from a man aged 50-59 years with Graves' hyperthyroidism. CDR3 region: CSVGFKTEAFF. CDR3 DNA sequence: TGCAGCGTTGGATTTAAAACTGAAGCTTTCTTT.